The TCR beta chain described here comes from a study of blood T cells in healthy people across ages. With a J-beta primer mix and a sample-barcoded 5' primer, a second PCR ran about 6 to 11 cycles. From the 5' RACE reads, TCRdb called clonotypes with MiXCR, one entry per CDR3 protein. The data contain more than 1.4 million distinct CDR3 sequences, roughly 40% of them singletons. Broader study findings: TCR beta diversity per million T cells fell roughly linearly with age.

Comment on this clonotype: Its antigen is not known.

Every participating donor contributed roughly 10 milliliters of peripheral blood through a draw. The CDR3 has 16 amino acids. CDR1 and CDR2 (germline): MNHNY, SVGAGI (reference sequence). The V end lost 0 bases, the J end lost 3 bases, and 15 bases lay between the germline ends. This receptor was obtained from a woman under 30 in good health. This sequence joins TRBV6-6 and TRBJ2-7; the D gene is possibly TRBD2 (6 bases). Material for sequencing was blood. Written as DNA, the CDR3 is TGTGCCAGCAGTTACTCGGGGGGACTTTCCATCTACGAGCAGTACTTC. Translation gives CASSYSGGLSIYEQYF.